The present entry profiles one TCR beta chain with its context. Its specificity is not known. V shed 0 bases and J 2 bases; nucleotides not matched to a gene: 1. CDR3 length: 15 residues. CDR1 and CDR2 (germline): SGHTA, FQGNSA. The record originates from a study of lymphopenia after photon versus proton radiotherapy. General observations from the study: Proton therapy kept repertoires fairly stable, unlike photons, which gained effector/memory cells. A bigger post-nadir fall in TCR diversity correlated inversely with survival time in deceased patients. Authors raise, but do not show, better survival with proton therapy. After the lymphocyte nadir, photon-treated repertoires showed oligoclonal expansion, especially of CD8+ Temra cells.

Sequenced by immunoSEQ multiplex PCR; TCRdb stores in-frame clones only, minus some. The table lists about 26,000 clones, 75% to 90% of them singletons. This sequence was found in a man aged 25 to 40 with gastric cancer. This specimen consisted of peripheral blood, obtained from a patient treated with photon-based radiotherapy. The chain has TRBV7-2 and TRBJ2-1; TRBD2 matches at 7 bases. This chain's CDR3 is CASSLASGPYNEQFF. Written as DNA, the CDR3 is TGTGCCAGCAGCTTAGCTAGCGGGCCCTACAATGAGCAGTTCTTC.